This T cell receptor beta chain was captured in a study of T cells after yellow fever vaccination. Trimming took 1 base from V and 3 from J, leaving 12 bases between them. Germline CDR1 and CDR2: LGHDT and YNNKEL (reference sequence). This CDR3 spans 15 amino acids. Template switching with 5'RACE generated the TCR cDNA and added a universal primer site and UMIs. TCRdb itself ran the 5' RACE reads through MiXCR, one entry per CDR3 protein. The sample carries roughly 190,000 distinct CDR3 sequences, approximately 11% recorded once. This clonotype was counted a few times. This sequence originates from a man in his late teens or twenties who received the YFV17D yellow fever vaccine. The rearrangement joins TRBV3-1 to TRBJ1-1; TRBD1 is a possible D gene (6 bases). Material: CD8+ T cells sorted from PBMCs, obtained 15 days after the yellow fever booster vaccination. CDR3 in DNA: TGTGCCAGCAGCCAAGCGGGGGGGCCGTACACTGAAGCTTTCTTT. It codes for CASSQAGGPYTEAFF. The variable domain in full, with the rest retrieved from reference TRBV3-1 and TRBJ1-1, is DTAVSQTPKYLVTQMGNDKSIKCEQNLGHDTMYWYKQDSKKFLKIMFSYNNKELIINETVPNRFSPKSPDKAHLNLHINSLELGDSAVYFCASSQAGGPYTEAFFGQGTRLTVV.